What follows are 15 T cell receptor beta chains derived from one specimen sequenced in a study of response to subunit inactivated influenza vaccine. TCRdb reanalysed the RT-PCR reads using MiXCR and keeps one entry per CDR3 protein. Of roughly 700,000 distinct CDR3 sequences in the sample, approximately 13% are singletons; the top ten hold around 7%. The source was PBMCs from blood, collected 14 to 15 days before vaccination. These receptors all stem from a man aged 50 or older who received an inactivated influenza vaccine.

The CDR3, as DNA: TGCAGCGCGGGCCCGCCTAGCGGGAGTGGTGGGACCCAGTACTTC. Its translation is CSAGPPSGSGGTQYF. The V and J genes are TRBV29-1 and TRBJ2-5, with TRBD2 identical over 10 bases. CDR3 size: 15 residues. Germline V lookup: CDR1 SQVTM, CDR2 ANQGSEA. Germline trimming cut 7 bases from V and 7 bases from J; bases unmatched to any gene: 15.

This clonotype has only a few counts. J is TRBJ2-5 and V is TRBV6-2 or TRBV6-3, with TRBD2 identical over 12 bases. The CDR3 runs 15 residues. Looked up from germline, CDR1 is MNHEY and CDR2 is SVGEGT. Germline trimming cut 6 bases from V and 0 bases from J; bases unmatched to any gene: 2. CDR3 in amino acids: CASRTSGGYQETQYF. CDR3 sequence (DNA): TGTGCCAGCAGAACTAGCGGGGGGTACCAAGAGACCCAGTACTTC.

The rearrangement joins TRBV4-2 to TRBJ2-5, with a tentative D call TRBD1 (7 bases). V was trimmed by 1 base and J by 4 bases, leaving 19 bases between them. The germline V gene has CDR1 LGHNA and CDR2 YNFKEQ. CDR3 length: 17 amino acids. The chain's CDR3 is CASSQVGTQGGGETQYF. In nucleotides, the CDR3 is TGTGCCAGCAGCCAAGTGGGGACCCAGGGGGGTGGAGAGACCCAGTACTTC.

The rearrangement joins TRBV20-1 to TRBJ1-5; 10 bases align to TRBD1. This CDR3 is 16 amino acids long. Germline V lookup: CDR1 DFQATT, CDR2 SNEGSKA (reference sequence). V shed 2 bases and J 4 bases; nucleotides not matched to a gene: 8. The CDR3, as DNA: TGCAGTGCTAGATTGCCGGGACAGGGGTGGAATCAGCCCCAGCATTTT. Encoded protein: CSARLPGQGWNQPQHF.

The sample holds many counts of this clonotype. The chain combines TRBV10-3 with TRBJ2-1, with TRBD1 identical over 9 bases. The CDR3 is 15 residues long. Germline V gene lookup returns CDR1 ENHRY and CDR2 SYGVKD. V shed 5 bases and J 9 bases; nucleotides not matched to a gene: 11. The CDR3 region has the DNA TGTGCCATCAGTCCCGGGACAGGGTTCTCTGGTGAGCAGTTCTTC. It is translated as CAISPGTGFSGEQFF.

This clonotype has more than one count but fewer than ten. The gene calls are TRBV4-1 and TRBJ2-3; 8 nucleotides match TRBD2. This CDR3 has 18 residues. The V gene's germline CDR1 is MGHRA and CDR2 YSYEKL. J gave up 1 base and V 0 bases, and 9 bases lay outside the gene matches. The CDR3: CASSQEGPSGSGTDTQYF. The CDR3 nucleotides are TGCGCCAGCAGCCAAGAAGGTCCTAGCGGGTCCGGCACAGATACGCAGTATTTT.

In this sample, this clonotype turned up many times. The chain carries TRBV24-1 and TRBJ2-7, with D maybe TRBD1 (7 bases). Germline V gene data show CDR1 as KGHDR and CDR2 as SFDVKD. This CDR3 region has 15 residues. The V gene lost 5 bases and the J gene lost 3 bases, with 16 bases spanning the gap. CDR3 nucleotide sequence: TGTGCCACCAGTGCTTGGACAGGAGGGCTCTACGAGCAGTACTTC. Its protein product is CATSAWTGGLYEQYF.

This clonotype occurred a few times. The V call is TRBV5-1, the J call TRBJ2-7; 7 bases line up with TRBD1. Looked up from germline, CDR1 is SGHRS and CDR2 is YFSETQ. J gave up 4 bases and V 2 bases, and 6 bases lay outside the gene matches. The CDR3 is made up of 14 amino acids. As DNA, the CDR3 is TGCGCCAGCAGCTTTGAGACAGGGATTTACGAGCAGTACTTC. Translated: CASSFETGIYEQYF.

V gene TRBV20-1 combines with J gene TRBJ2-5; possibly TRBD1 for D (6 bases). This CDR3 contains 13 residues. The ends were cut back, 6 bases at V and 2 bases at J, with 13 bases in the middle. From germline, CDR1 is DFQATT and CDR2 SNEGSKA (reference sequence). DNA for the CDR3: TGCAGTGCGAACATACAGGGACAAGAGACCCAGTACTTC. This encodes CSANIQGQETQYF.

The rearrangement uses TRBV5-1 and TRBJ2-3; TRBD2 agrees at 11 bases. This CDR3 contains 16 residues. Germline V lookup: CDR1 SGHRS, CDR2 YFSETQ. Unmatched junction bases numbered 5, after V lost 3 bases and J lost 2 bases. The CDR3: CASSSATSGTTDTQYF. The CDR3 DNA is TGCGCCAGCAGCTCCGCGACTAGCGGGACCACAGATACGCAGTATTTT.

The gene calls are TRBV7-9 and TRBJ2-7; maybe TRBD2 (5 bases). The germline V and J ends were trimmed by 0 bases and 3 bases, with 12 bases remaining between them. This CDR3 is built from 15 residues. CDR1 is SEHNR, CDR2 FQNEAQ, per germline (reference sequence). CDR3 residues: CASSLAGVKDYEQYF. The CDR3 DNA sequence: TGTGCCAGCAGCTTAGCGGGAGTAAAGGACTACGAGCAGTACTTC.

V usage is TRBV30 and J usage is TRBJ2-2; 8 positions agree with TRBD1. Germline V lookup: CDR1 GTSNPN, CDR2 SVGIG (reference sequence). This CDR3 spans 14 amino acids. V shed 3 bases, J shed 7 bases, and the junction held 7 bases outside the gene matches. The CDR3 protein is CAWRPGQVVGELFF. CDR3 DNA sequence: TGTGCCTGGAGACCGGGACAGGTTGTCGGGGAGCTGTTTTTT.

At least ten counts were recorded for this clonotype. V and J are TRBV6-2 or TRBV6-3 and TRBJ2-2, with D perhaps TRBD1 (5 bases). From germline, CDR1 is MNHEY and CDR2 SVGEGT. The ends were cut back, 6 bases at V and 6 bases at J, with 11 bases in the middle. The CDR3 is 13 amino acids. The CDR3 DNA follows: TGTGCCAGCAGAATCGCAGGGTCCGGGGAGCTGTTTTTT. It specifies CASRIAGSGELFF.

This clonotype was picked up many times. The chain couples TRBV5-1 to TRBJ2-3, with D perhaps TRBD1 (5 bases). CDR3 size: 15 residues. The V end was cut by 4 bases, the J end by 2 bases, with 14 bases between. Germline values: CDR1 SGHRS, CDR2 YFSETQ. CDR3 sequence reads: CASSLNPGYTDTQYF. In nucleotides, the CDR3 is TGCGCCAGCAGCCTAAATCCAGGGTACACAGATACGCAGTATTTT.

This sequence joins TRBV27 and TRBJ2-3; TRBD2 agrees at 9 bases. Germline CDR1 reads MNHEY; CDR2 reads SMNVEV (reference sequence). The CDR3 has 19 residues. V was pared by 5 bases and J by 4 bases, with 19 bases of the junction left unmatched. In DNA form, the CDR3 reads TGTGCCAGCAGTCCCTCCCAAGCGGGAGGCCACGAGGACCCAGATACGCAGTATTTT. As protein: CASSPSQAGGHEDPDTQYF.